The clone carrying this TCR beta chain came up many times. Antigen specificity is unknown. Making use of molecular barcodes, quantitative 5'-RACE generated TCR beta libraries. MiXCR, run by TCRdb on the 5' RACE reads, gives a single entry per CDR3 protein. The profile shows about 160,000 distinct CDR3 sequences, approximately 16% of them singletons. The data originate from a study of CD8 T cells in ankylosing spondylitis. Findings and caveats of the study: In ankylosing spondylitis blood, a motif of eight highly homologous TCR beta variants appeared characteristic. There was reportedly significant enrichment of clones that were disease-linked in matched ankylosing spondylitis synovial fluid. Existing reports had already noted some motif variants in reactive arthritis synovial fluid and blood.

The sequenced material came from blood, either unsorted or a sorted T cell fraction (not recorded which). This sequence was found in a male donor with ankylosing spondylitis or in good health (not recorded which).

CDR3 region: CASSLGGLTVRTEAFF. The CDR3 nucleotides are TGCGCCAGCAGCTTGGGGGGATTGACAGTTCGAACTGAAGCTTTCTTT. The chain has TRBV5-1 and TRBJ1-1; D may be TRBD1 (5 bases). Germline CDR1 reads SGHRS; CDR2 reads YFSETQ. V lost 0 bases, J lost 5 bases, and 17 bases lay in between. There are 16 residues in the CDR3.